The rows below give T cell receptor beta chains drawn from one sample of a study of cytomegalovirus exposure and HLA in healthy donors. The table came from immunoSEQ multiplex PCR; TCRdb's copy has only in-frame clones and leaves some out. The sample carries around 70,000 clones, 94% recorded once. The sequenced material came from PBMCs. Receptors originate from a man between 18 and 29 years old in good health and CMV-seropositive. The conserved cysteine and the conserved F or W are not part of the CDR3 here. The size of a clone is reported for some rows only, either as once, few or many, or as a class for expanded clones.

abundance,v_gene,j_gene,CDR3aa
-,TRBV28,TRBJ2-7,ASRPGTKNEQY
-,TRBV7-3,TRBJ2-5,ASSLQGQETQY
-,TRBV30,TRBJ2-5,AWSPKRVGQGTQGTQY
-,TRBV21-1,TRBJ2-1,ASSPGIAGSHEQF
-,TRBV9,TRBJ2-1,ASSGGLYNEQF
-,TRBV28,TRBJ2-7,ASKSVGDRTYEQY
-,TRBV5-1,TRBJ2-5,ASSSGVQETQY
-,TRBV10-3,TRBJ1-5,AISDTDSNQPQH
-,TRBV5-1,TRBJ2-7,ASSMGQTSGEQY
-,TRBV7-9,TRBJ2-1,ASSPNPRQSSSYNEQF
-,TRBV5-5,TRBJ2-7,ASSLEVQGSKY
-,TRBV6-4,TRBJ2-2,ASSQEANTGELF
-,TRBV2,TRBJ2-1,ASKVERGSSYNEQF
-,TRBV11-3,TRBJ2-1,ASSLDAGSDEQF
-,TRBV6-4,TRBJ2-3,ASSEIYTDTQY
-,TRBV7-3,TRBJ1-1,ASSLSTYTEAF
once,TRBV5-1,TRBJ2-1,ASSLSAGGTYNEQF
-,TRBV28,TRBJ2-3,ASSKGLAGVTDTQY
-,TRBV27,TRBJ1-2,ASRRQGAGGYT
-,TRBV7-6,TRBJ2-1,ASSPGTRDNEQF
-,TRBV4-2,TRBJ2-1,ASSQEVSGRNEQF
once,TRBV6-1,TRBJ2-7,ASSEWASGSFYEQY
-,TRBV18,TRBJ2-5,ASSRAASQETQY
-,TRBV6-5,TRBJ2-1,ASSLTRKNNEQF
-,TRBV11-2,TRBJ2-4,ASSSELAGGVGGKNIQY
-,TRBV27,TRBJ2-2,ATYAGENTGELF
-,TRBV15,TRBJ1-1,ATSRVMDRVGEAF
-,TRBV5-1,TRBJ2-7,ASLGGTNEQY
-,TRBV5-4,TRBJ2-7,ASSLGPFTSGEQY
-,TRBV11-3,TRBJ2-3,ASSLVGAQDTQY
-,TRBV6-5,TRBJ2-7,ASSWGGTGRNEQY
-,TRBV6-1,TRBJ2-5,ASSEDTVQETQY
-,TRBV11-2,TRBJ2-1,ASSSEAGYEQF
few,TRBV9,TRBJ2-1,ASSAPGQGMDNEQF
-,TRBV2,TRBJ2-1,ASSERAFSLGDEQF
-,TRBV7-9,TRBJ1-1,ASSARQGWGTEAF
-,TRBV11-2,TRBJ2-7,ASSFLAGGPDDEQY
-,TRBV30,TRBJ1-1,ACVGGTGTPAF
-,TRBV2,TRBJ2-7,ASSGVGDEQY
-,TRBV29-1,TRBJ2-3,SVVPGGPTDTQY
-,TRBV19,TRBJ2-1,ASSRKLSFYNEQF
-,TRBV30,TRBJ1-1,AWSGGKVLNTEAF
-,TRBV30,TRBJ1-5,AWSGRQDQPQH
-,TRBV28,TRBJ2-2,ASSFRDGSTGELF
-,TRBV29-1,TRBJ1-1,SVAPGYMNTEAF